This T cell receptor (beta chain) came from a study of CD8 T cells in ankylosing spondylitis. V lost 6 bases, J lost 7 bases, and 9 bases stayed unmatched. The length of the CDR3 is 15 residues. Germline CDR1 and CDR2: MNHNS and SASEGT. The authors made TCR beta libraries by quantitative 5'-RACE with molecular barcodes. TCRdb processed the 5' RACE reads anew with MiXCR; each CDR3 protein has one entry. The data contain under 250,000 distinct CDR3 sequences, 7.3% of them singletons. As for this clonotype: The antigen remains unidentified.

Notes on the study in general: Past studies reported some motif variants in reactive arthritis synovial fluid and blood. Eight highly homologous variants made up a TCR beta motif, and this motif appeared characteristic of ankylosing spondylitis blood. Significant enrichment of disease-linked clones was reportedly seen in matched ankylosing spondylitis synovial fluid.

The receptor was isolated from a male donor with ankylosing spondylitis. This rearrangement joins TRBV6-1 to TRBJ2-1, with TRBD2 identical over 10 bases. Specimen: blood, either unsorted or a sorted T cell fraction (not recorded which). CDR3 amino acids: CASRRISGRINEQFF. CDR3 nucleotide sequence: TGTGCCAGCAGAAGGATTAGCGGGAGGATAAATGAGCAGTTCTTC.